This TCR beta chain emerged from a study of blood T cells in healthy people across ages. Every donor gave roughly 9.2 milliliters of peripheral blood. Study outcomes and limitations: Strongly correlated with naive T cell percentage was TCR beta diversity.

V dropped 2 bases and J dropped 7 bases, with 6 bases sitting between them. The germline V gene has CDR1 ENHRY and CDR2 SYGVKD. The CDR3 length is 12 residues. This clonotype appeared many times. Its antigen is as yet unknown. PCR was performed a second time for about 7 to 11 cycles using a sample-barcoded 5' primer and a J-beta primer mix. Carrying 12 random nucleotides, a template-switch adaptor labeled each individual cDNA molecule. One entry per CDR3 protein, called by TCRdb with MiXCR from the 5' RACE reads. Of 1.5 million to 2 million distinct CDR3 sequences detected, roughly 28% appear once; the ten largest clones hold 7% to 9%.

The TCR originated in a woman in her twenties or thirties in good health. This rearrangement joins TRBV10-3 to TRBJ2-1, with D unresolved. The sequencing input was blood. CDR3 sequence reads: CAISELGNEQFF. The DNA for the CDR3 is TGTGCCATCAGTGAGCTAGGTAATGAGCAGTTCTTC.